The clone carrying this TCR beta chain was counted once. Generated by immunoSEQ multiplex PCR, the TCRdb table keeps only in-frame clones and is missing some. This sample yields fewer than 100,000 clones, of which around 84% are seen a single time; around 20% belongs to the top ten. The record originates from a study of blood T cell repertoires in COVID-19. The CDR3 is 14 residues long. V was cut by 3 bases and J by 6 bases, with 12 bases left in between. CDR1 is SEHNR, CDR2 FQNEAQ, per germline (reference sequence). This TCR came from a woman aged 45-60 years with acute or convalescent COVID-19. The source material was peripheral blood. The rearrangement uses TRBV7-9 and TRBJ2-1, with D possibly TRBD2 on 6 matching bases. In DNA form, the CDR3 reads TGTGCCAGCAGCTTTTTGGGGGGAAGCAATGAGCAGTTCTTC. Translated: CASSFLGGSNEQFF.